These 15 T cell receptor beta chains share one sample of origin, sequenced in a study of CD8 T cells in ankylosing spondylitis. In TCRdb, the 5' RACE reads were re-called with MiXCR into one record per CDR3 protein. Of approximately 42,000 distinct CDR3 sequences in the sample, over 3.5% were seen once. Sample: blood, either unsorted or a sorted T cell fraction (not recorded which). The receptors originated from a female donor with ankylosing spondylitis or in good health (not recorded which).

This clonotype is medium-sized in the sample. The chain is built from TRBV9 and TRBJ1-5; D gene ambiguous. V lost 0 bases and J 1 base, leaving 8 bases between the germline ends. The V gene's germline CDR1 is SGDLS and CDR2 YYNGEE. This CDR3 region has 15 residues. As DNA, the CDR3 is TGTGCCAGCAGCGTAGGGGAAACCAGCAATCAGCCCCAGCATTTT. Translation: CASSVGETSNQPQHF.

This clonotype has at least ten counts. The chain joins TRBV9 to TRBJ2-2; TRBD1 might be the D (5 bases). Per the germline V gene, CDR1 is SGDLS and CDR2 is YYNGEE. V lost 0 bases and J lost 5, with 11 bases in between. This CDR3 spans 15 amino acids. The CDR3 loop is CASSVGRGRTGELFF. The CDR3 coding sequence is TGTGCCAGCAGCGTAGGAAGGGGTAGGACCGGGGAGCTGTTTTTT.

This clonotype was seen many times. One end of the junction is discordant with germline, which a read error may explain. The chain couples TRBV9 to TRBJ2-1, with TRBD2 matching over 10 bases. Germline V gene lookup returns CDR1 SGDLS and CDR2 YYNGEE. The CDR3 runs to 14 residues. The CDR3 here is CASNVAGGHNEQFF. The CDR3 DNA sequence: TGTGCCAGCAACGTAGCGGGGGGCCATAATGAGCAGTTCTTC.

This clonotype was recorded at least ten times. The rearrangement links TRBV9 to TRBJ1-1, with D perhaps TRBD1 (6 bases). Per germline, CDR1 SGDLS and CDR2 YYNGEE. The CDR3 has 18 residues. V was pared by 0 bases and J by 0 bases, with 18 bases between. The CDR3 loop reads CASSVGAGGARMNTEAFF. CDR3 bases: TGTGCCAGCAGCGTAGGGGCCGGGGGGGCGAGGATGAACACTGAAGCTTTCTTT.

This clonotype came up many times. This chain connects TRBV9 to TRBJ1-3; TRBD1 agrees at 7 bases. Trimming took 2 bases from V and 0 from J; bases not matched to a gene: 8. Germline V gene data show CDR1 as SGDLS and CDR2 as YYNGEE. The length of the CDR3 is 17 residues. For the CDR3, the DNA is TGTGCCAGCAGCGTCGTACAGGGGCCCATCTCTGGAAACACCATATATTTT. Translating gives CASSVVQGPISGNTIYF. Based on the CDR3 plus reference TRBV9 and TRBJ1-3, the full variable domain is DSGVTQTPKHLITATGQRVTLRCSPRSGDLSVYWYQQSLDQGLQFLIQYYNGEERAKGNILERFSAQQFPDLHSELNLSSLELGDSALYFCASSVVQGPISGNTIYFGEGSWLTVV.

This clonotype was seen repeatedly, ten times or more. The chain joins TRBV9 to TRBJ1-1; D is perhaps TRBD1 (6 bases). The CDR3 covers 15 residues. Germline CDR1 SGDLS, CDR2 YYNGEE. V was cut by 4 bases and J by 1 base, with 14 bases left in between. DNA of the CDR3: TGTGCCAGCAGCCCCTGGGCAGGGGCGAACACTGAAGCTTTCTTT. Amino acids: CASSPWAGANTEAFF. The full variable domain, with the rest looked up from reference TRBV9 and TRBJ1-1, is DSGVTQTPKHLITATGQRVTLRCSPRSGDLSVYWYQQSLDQGLQFLIQYYNGEERAKGNILERFSAQQFPDLHSELNLSSLELGDSALYFCASSPWAGANTEAFFGQGTRLTVV.

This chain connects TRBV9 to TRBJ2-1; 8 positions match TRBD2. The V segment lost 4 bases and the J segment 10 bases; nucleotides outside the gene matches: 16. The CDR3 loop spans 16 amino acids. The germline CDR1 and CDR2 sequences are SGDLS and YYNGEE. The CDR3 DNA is TGTGCCAGCAGCCCCGACCCCACGGGGGGGATAAAAGAGCAGTTCTTC. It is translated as CASSPDPTGGIKEQFF.

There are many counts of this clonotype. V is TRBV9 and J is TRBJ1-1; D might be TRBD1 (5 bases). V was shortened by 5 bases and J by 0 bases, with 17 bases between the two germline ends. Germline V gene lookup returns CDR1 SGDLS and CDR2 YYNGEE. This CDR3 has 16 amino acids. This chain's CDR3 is CASSTLVGPMNTEAFF. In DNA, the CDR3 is TGTGCCAGCAGTACCTTGGTGGGGCCAATGAACACTGAAGCTTTCTTT.

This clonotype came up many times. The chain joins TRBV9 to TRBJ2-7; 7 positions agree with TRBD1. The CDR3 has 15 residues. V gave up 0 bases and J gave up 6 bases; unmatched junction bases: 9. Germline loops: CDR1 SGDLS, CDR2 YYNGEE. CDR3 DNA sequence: TGTGCCAGCAGCGTAGGAGTGACAGGGAGTTTCGAGCAGTACTTC. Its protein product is CASSVGVTGSFEQYF.

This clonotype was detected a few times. The CDR3 loop is CASSPWTGGNAGELFF. The CDR3 bases are TGTGCCAGCAGCCCCTGGACAGGGGGCAATGCCGGGGAGCTGTTTTTT. The chain carries TRBV9 and TRBJ2-2; 11 bases line up with TRBD1. The CDR3 covers 16 residues. The trim removed 4 bases at V and 6 bases at J, leaving 8 bases unmatched. The V gene's germline CDR1 is SGDLS and CDR2 YYNGEE. Supplemented by reference TRBV9 and TRBJ2-2, the full variable domain reads DSGVTQTPKHLITATGQRVTLRCSPRSGDLSVYWYQQSLDQGLQFLIQYYNGEERAKGNILERFSAQQFPDLHSELNLSSLELGDSALYFCASSPWTGGNAGELFFGEGSRLTVL.

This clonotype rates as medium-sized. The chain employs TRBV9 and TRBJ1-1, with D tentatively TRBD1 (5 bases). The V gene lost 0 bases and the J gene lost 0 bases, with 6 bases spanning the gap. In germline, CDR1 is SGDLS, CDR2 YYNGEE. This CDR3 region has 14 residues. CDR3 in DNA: TGTGCCAGCAGCGTAGCAGGGATGAACACTGAAGCTTTCTTT. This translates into CASSVAGMNTEAFF.

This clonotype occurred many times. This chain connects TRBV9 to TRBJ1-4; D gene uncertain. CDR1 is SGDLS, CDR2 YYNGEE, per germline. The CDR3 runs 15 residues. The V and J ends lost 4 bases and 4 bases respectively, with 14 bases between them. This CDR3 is CASSIDPEGNEKLFF. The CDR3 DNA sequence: TGTGCCAGCAGCATCGACCCAGAGGGTAATGAAAAACTGTTTTTT.

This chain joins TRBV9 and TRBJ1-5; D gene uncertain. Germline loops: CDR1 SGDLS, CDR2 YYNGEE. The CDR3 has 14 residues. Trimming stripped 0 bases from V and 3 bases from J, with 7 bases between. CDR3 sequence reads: CASSVEGNNQPQHF. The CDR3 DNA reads TGTGCCAGCAGCGTAGAAGGGAACAATCAGCCCCAGCATTTT.

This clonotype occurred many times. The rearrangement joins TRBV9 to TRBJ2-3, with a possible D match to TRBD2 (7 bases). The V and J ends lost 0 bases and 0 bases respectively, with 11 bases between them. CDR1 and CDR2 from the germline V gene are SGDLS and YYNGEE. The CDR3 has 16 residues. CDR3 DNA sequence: TGTGCCAGCAGCGTAGTCGGGGGGCGAAGCACAGATACGCAGTATTTT. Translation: CASSVVGGRSTDTQYF.

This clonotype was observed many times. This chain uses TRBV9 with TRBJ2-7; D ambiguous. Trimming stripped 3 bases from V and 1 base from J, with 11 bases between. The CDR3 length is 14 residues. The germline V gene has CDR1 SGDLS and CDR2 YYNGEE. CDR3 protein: CASSGDLGSYEQYF. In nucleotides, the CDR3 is TGTGCCAGCAGCGGCGACCTGGGATCCTACGAGCAGTACTTC.